These 20 T cell receptor beta chains share one sample of origin, sequenced in a study of patients and donors after allogeneic stem cell transplantation. TCRdb independently ran MiXCR on the RT-PCR reads; one entry per CDR3 protein. In the table there are 200,000 to 250,000 distinct CDR3 sequences, 13% to 15% of which are singletons. Specimen: blood, either unsorted or a sorted T cell fraction (not recorded which). These receptors all stem from a human donor who was either an allogeneic HSCT recipient or a stem cell or donor lymphocyte infusion donor (not recorded which). It is not recorded whose cells these are; they may come from a transplant donor.

This clonotype was seen more than once but under ten times. The chain recombines TRBV9 with TRBJ1-2; 10 nucleotides align to TRBD1. The germline V gene has CDR1 SGDLS and CDR2 YYNGEE. With V trimmed by 4 bases and J by 7 bases, 4 bases remained unmatched. The length of the CDR3 is 13 residues. The CDR3 DNA is TGTGCCAGCAGCACCTGGACAGGGGGTGGCTACACCTTC. It is translated as CASSTWTGGGYTF. Looking up the rest from reference TRBV9 and TRBJ1-2 gives the full variable domain: DSGVTQTPKHLITATGQRVTLRCSPRSGDLSVYWYQQSLDQGLQFLIQYYNGEERAKGNILERFSAQQFPDLHSELNLSSLELGDSALYFCASSTWTGGGYTFGSGTRLTVV.

There are many counts of this clonotype. This chain connects TRBV10-3 to TRBJ2-5; TRBD1 matches at 12 bases. Germline lookup yields CDR1 ENHRY and CDR2 SYGVKD. V trimming: 1 base; J trimming: 5 bases; junction bases outside the gene matches: 2. The CDR3 length is 15 residues. CDR3 nucleotides: TGTGCCATCAGTGAGTGGGACAGGGGGCAGGAGACCCAGTACTTC. Residues: CAISEWDRGQETQYF.

The J gene is TRBJ1-6, the V gene TRBV2; 9 positions match TRBD1. V lost 3 bases, J lost 7 bases, and 1 base stayed unmatched. Germline V CDR1 and CDR2: SNHLY, FYNNEI. CDR3 size: 14 residues. CDR3 residues: CASSDDRGNSPLHF. The DNA for the CDR3 is TGTGCCAGCAGTGACGACAGGGGGAATTCACCCCTCCACTTT.

This clonotype was recorded at least ten times. The chain uses TRBV6-1 and TRBJ2-1; 8 bases are a match to TRBD2. The CDR3 sequence is 13 residues long. The trim removed 7 bases at V and 8 bases at J, leaving 7 bases unmatched. From germline, CDR1 is MNHNS and CDR2 SASEGT. CDR3 sequence: CASKGSGSYEQFF. CDR3 nucleotides: TGTGCCAGCAAAGGAAGCGGGAGCTATGAGCAGTTCTTC.

The rearrangement links TRBV20-1 to TRBJ1-1, with D possibly being TRBD1 (5 bases). V lost 6 bases and J lost 6, with 17 bases in between. Germline V lookup: CDR1 DFQATT, CDR2 SNEGSKA (reference sequence). The length of the CDR3 is 13 residues. In DNA, the CDR3 is TGCAGTGCAGATGACCCGGGGGACGCTGAAGCTTTCTTT. It is translated as CSADDPGDAEAFF.

The V call is TRBV6-1, the J call TRBJ1-2, with TRBD1 matching over 10 bases. V was clipped by 2 bases and J by 6 bases; unmatched bases: 3. Germline CDR1 reads MNHNS; CDR2 reads SASEGT. This CDR3 region has 14 residues. DNA of the CDR3: TGTGCCAGCAGTGAACGAGGACAGGGGGATGGCTACACCTTC. It encodes CASSERGQGDGYTF.

This clonotype was counted at least ten times. V is TRBV9 and J is TRBJ2-2, with D uncertain. Trimming stripped 0 bases from V and 0 bases from J, with 6 bases between. The CDR3 is 15 amino acids. CDR1 and CDR2 from the germline V gene are SGDLS and YYNGEE. The chain's CDR3 is CASSVEETNTGELFF. CDR3 DNA sequence: TGTGCCAGCAGCGTAGAAGAGACGAACACCGGGGAGCTGTTTTTT.

The V gene is TRBV4-3, the J gene TRBJ2-2; unclear D gene. Trimming cost V 1 base and J 4 bases, with 10 bases left between them. This CDR3 is built from 15 residues. Germline-derived CDR1 and CDR2 are LGHNA and YSLEER. CDR3 in amino acids: CASSQAKSVTGELFF. The CDR3 nucleotides are TGCGCCAGCAGCCAAGCGAAATCGGTCACCGGGGAGCTGTTTTTT.

Many counts were recorded for this clonotype. The gene calls are TRBV3-1 and TRBJ1-2; maybe TRBD1 (5 bases). Germline V gene lookup returns CDR1 LGHDT and CDR2 YNNKEL (reference sequence). CDR3 size: 14 residues. The V end was cut by 0 bases, the J end by 4 bases, with 9 bases between. The DNA of the CDR3 is TGTGCCAGCAGCCAAGACCTGGGGACCTATGGCTACACCTTC. Translated: CASSQDLGTYGYTF.

This clonotype came up a few times. The chain couples TRBV24-1 to TRBJ2-1, with no clear D. With 1 base removed from V and 10 bases from J, the gap between germline ends came to 13 bases. The CDR3 extends over 14 amino acids. Germline V CDR1 and CDR2: KGHDR, SFDVKD. CDR3 residues: CATSDFRDSWEQFF. The CDR3 DNA reads as TGTGCCACCAGTGATTTTCGTGACTCGTGGGAGCAGTTCTTC.

The V call is TRBV6-1, the J call TRBJ2-2; 12 bases agree with TRBD2. The V and J ends lost 4 bases and 5 bases, in that order; junction bases with no gene match: 2. The CDR3 has 15 amino acids. In germline, CDR1 is MNHNS, CDR2 SASEGT. CDR3 region: CASSATSGSTGELFF. The CDR3 nucleotides are TGTGCCAGCAGTGCGACTAGCGGGAGTACCGGGGAGCTGTTTTTT.

The chain recombines TRBV5-6 with TRBJ2-5; 8 bases are a match to TRBD2. With V trimmed by 1 base and J by 1 base, 6 bases remained unmatched. CDR1 is SGHDT, CDR2 YYEEEE, per germline. The CDR3 has 16 amino acids. CDR3 coding DNA: TGTGCCAGCAGCTTGTCCAACCGGGGGGGCCAAGAGACCCAGTACTTC. Protein sequence: CASSLSNRGGQETQYF.

This clonotype has ten or more counts. The CDR3 loop reads CSVGFVRGGETQYF. The CDR3 DNA sequence: TGCAGCGTTGGTTTCGTGAGGGGTGGTGAGACCCAGTACTTC. This chain joins TRBV29-1 and TRBJ2-5, with D tentatively TRBD1 or TRBD2 (5 bases each). Per the germline V gene, CDR1 is SQVTM and CDR2 is ANQGSEA. The CDR3 spans 14 residues. Trimming left V 4 bases short and J 5 bases short, with 17 bases between.

V is TRBV27 and J is TRBJ1-4; possibly TRBD1 for D (5 bases). The germline V gene encodes CDR1 MNHEY and CDR2 SMNVEV (reference sequence). V was trimmed by 1 base and J by 5 bases, leaving 17 bases between them. CDR3 length equals 17 residues. CDR3 loop: CASSLLFPSRGNEKLFF. CDR3 nucleotides: TGTGCCAGCAGTTTATTATTTCCCTCTCGGGGGAATGAAAAACTGTTTTTT.

This clonotype was seen a handful of times. J is TRBJ2-3 and V is TRBV29-1, with 9 bases lining up with TRBD1. The germline CDR1 and CDR2 sequences are SQVTM and ANQGSEA. The CDR3 loop spans 14 amino acids. Trimming cost V 3 bases and J 4 bases; bases outside gene matches: 5. This chain's CDR3 is CSVDFGQGPDTQYF. The DNA of the CDR3 is TGCAGCGTTGATTTCGGACAGGGGCCAGATACGCAGTATTTT.

This clonotype was detected once. The V and J genes are TRBV6-2 or TRBV6-3 and TRBJ2-3; D is unresolved. V was pared by 8 bases and J by 2 bases, with 17 bases between. The CDR3 runs to 15 residues. Germline lookup yields CDR1 MNHEY and CDR2 SVGEGT. This CDR3 is CASLTSNTLTDTQYF. DNA for the CDR3: TGTGCCAGCCTGACGTCCAACACGCTCACAGATACGCAGTATTTT.

This clonotype was counted many times. V gene TRBV5-1 combines with J gene TRBJ2-3; TRBD1 aligns across 10 bases. The V gene's germline CDR1 is SGHRS and CDR2 YFSETQ. The J segment lost 1 base and the V segment lost 6 bases, leaving 5 bases of the junction unmatched. The CDR3 sequence is 15 residues long. CDR3 coding DNA: TGCGCCAGCACCACCGGGACAGGGGGCACAGATACGCAGTATTTT. Protein product: CASTTGTGGTDTQYF.

As concerns this clonotype: A much larger clone differs by one base, so this may be a read error. The rearrangement links TRBV7-2 to TRBJ1-2, with 8 bases fitting TRBD1. This CDR3 is built from 14 residues. In germline, CDR1 is SGHTA, CDR2 FQGNSA. The CDR3: CASTLAGQGYGYTF. The CDR3 DNA is TGTGCCAGCACCTTAGCCGGACAGGGTTATGGCTACACCTTC.

This CDR3 reads CASSEARILGRQETQYF. The CDR3 DNA sequence: TGTGCCAGCAGTGAAGCCCGGATTTTGGGGAGGCAAGAGACCCAGTACTTC. J is TRBJ2-5 and V is TRBV6-1; maybe TRBD2 (6 bases). Trimming stripped 0 bases from V and 2 bases from J, with 16 bases between. Germline V CDR1 and CDR2: MNHNS, SASEGT. The length of the CDR3 is 17 residues.

A few counts support this clonotype. The chain joins TRBV11-2 to TRBJ1-1; TRBD1 matches 9 bases. Germline V gene sequence: CDR1 SGHAT, CDR2 FQNNGV. This CDR3 contains 15 residues. J lost 2 bases, V lost 5 bases, and 6 bases had no gene match. In DNA, the CDR3 is TGTGCCAGCAGCCCAGGGACAGGGATCAACACTGAAGCTTTCTTT. It translates to CASSPGTGINTEAFF.